This TCR beta chain was sequenced during a study of blood T cell repertoires in COVID-19. Study details: PBMCs, B-cell-depleted T cells, or T cells provided the cDNA or gDNA that made up the material.

Trimming left V 5 bases short and J 1 base short, with 11 bases between. From germline, CDR1 is MNHEY and CDR2 SVGAGI. CDR3 length equals 14 residues. Clones were sequenced by immunoSEQ multiplex PCR, and TCRdb holds only the in-frame ones, with some missing. The sample lists 100,000 to 120,000 clones, roughly 80% seen once, with about 1.6% in the top ten. Specimen: peripheral blood. The chain has TRBV6-5 and TRBJ1-1; D remains unclear. The sequence came from a man aged 50-59 years with acute or convalescent COVID-19. The CDR3: CASSMRTPNTEAFF. The CDR3 nucleotides read TGTGCCAGCAGTATGAGGACTCCGAACACTGAAGCTTTCTTT.